These 5 T cell receptor beta chains were sequenced from one sample in a study of early T cells in non-severe SARS-CoV-2 infection. TCRdb redid the calling of the 5' RACE reads with MiXCR, one entry per CDR3 protein. The sample holds approximately 47,000 distinct CDR3 sequences, approximately 9% seen once. The input for sequencing was whole blood, taken at baseline. These receptors were collected from an adult who was a healthcare worker with PCR-confirmed SARS-CoV-2 infection or an uninfected control (not recorded which).

This clonotype was observed a few times. The chain combines TRBV5-1 with TRBJ2-1; no clear D gene. V dropped 0 bases and J dropped 4 bases, with 5 bases sitting between them. The CDR3 contains 13 residues. Germline V lookup: CDR1 SGHRS, CDR2 YFSETQ. The CDR3 loop is CASSLGQYNEQFF. The CDR3 DNA is TGCGCCAGCAGCTTGGGTCAATACAATGAGCAGTTCTTC.

This clonotype was recorded many times. V gene TRBV29-1 combines with J gene TRBJ1-4; 10 positions match TRBD1. The germline V gene has CDR1 SQVTM and CDR2 ANQGSEA. The CDR3 sequence is 16 residues long. V was clipped by 7 bases and J by 7 bases; unmatched bases: 15. The CDR3 loop is CSGLGTGAAPGEKLFF. CDR3 DNA: TGCAGCGGATTAGGGACAGGGGCCGCTCCCGGTGAAAAACTGTTTTTT. The full variable domain, with the rest looked up from reference TRBV29-1 and TRBJ1-4, is SAVISQKPSRDICQRGTSLTIQCQVDSQVTMMFWYRQQPGQSLTLIATANQGSEATYESGFVIDKFPISRPNLTFSTLTVSNMSPEDSSIYLCSGLGTGAAPGEKLFFGSGTQLSVL.

The chain couples TRBV20-1 to TRBJ2-3; the D gene is possibly TRBD2 (6 bases). V shed 4 bases and J shed 0 bases, with 14 bases lying between them. This CDR3 region has 15 residues. CDR1 and CDR2 from the germline V gene are DFQATT and SNEGSKA (reference sequence). The CDR3 DNA follows: TGCAGTGCTAAACCGATAGCGGCTAGCACAGATACGCAGTATTTT. Its protein is CSAKPIAASTDTQYF.

This clonotype was recorded a few times. The chain couples TRBV6-6 to TRBJ1-2; D perhaps matches TRBD1 (6 bases). Deletions cut 5 bases from V and 3 bases from J, with 16 bases between. Germline V gives CDR1 MNHNY, CDR2 SVGAGI (reference sequence). This CDR3 contains 15 residues. Here the CDR3 reads CASSGWGALDYGYTF. The CDR3 DNA follows: TGTGCCAGCAGTGGATGGGGGGCTTTGGACTATGGCTACACCTTC.

The CDR3 reads CASRSGGYNEQFF. The CDR3 DNA reads as TGTGCCAGCAGATCCGGGGGATACAATGAGCAGTTCTTC. This chain joins TRBV12-3 or TRBV12-4 and TRBJ2-1, with D possibly matching TRBD2 (6 bases). The CDR3 is made up of 13 amino acids. V lost 6 bases to trimming and J lost 4 bases, with 10 bases between them.